The clone carrying this T cell receptor (beta chain) appeared many times. Its antigen is currently unknown. The sequenced fragment ends 3 residues before the CDR3 boundary, so the rest is inferred from the germline J gene. This specimen comes from a study of T cell clonality in common variable immunodeficiency. Overall study findings and caveats: In common variable immunodeficiency, TCR beta chains reportedly carried fewer deletions and N-nucleotide insertions.

Assay: immunoSEQ multiplex PCR; the TCRdb copy retains only in-frame clones and omits some. The sample yields 25,000 to 30,000 clones, without any singletons. The CDR3 has 14 residues. V dropped 0 bases and J dropped 4; count of bases not matched to a gene: 3. Germline lookup yields CDR1 SGHRS and CDR2 YFSETQ. Aged about 8 to 64 years, CVID subjects averaged about 42 years old. The chain has TRBV5-1 and TRBJ1-2, with 7 bases lining up with TRBD1. This receptor was obtained from a human donor with common variable immunodeficiency. Sequenced: peripheral blood mononuclear cells. CDR3 bases read: TGCGCCAGCAGCTTGGGGGACAGAGCCTATGGC. Translated: CASSLGDRAYG. The complete CDR3 reads CASSLGDRAYGYTF.